Presented here are 8 T cell receptor beta chains from one specimen sequenced in a study of metastatic and nonmetastatic thyroid tumors. Using MiXCR, TCRdb reanalyzed the PCR reads. The sample shows approximately 16,000 clones, 27% of them seen only once. Among the patients, none had received any treatment before thyroid surgery. Sequencing used adjacent normal tissue. Source of these receptors: a female donor with papillary thyroid cancer or a benign thyroid nodule (not recorded which). Some clones in this sample may be carry-over from other donors' samples.

The table lists this clone with many counts. V is TRBV9 and J is TRBJ2-2; TRBD2 might be the D (6 bases). Trimming took 4 bases from V and 4 from J, leaving 14 bases between them. The CDR3 runs to 15 residues. CDR1 and CDR2 (germline): SGDLS, YYNGEE. The CDR3 DNA reads as TGTGCCAGCAGCTCCCCGGGACTGAGCACCGGGGAGCTGTTTTTT. Translating it yields CASSSPGLSTGELFF.

This clone was counted at least ten times. The chain employs TRBV28 and TRBJ2-3; 9 bases are a match to TRBD1. Per the germline V gene, CDR1 is MDHEN and CDR2 is SYDVKM. With V trimmed by 5 bases and J by 3 bases, 6 bases remained unmatched. CDR3 length equals 15 residues. CDR3 amino acids: CASSPGTGRTDTQYF. The CDR3 coding sequence is TGTGCCAGCAGTCCTGGGACAGGGAGGACAGATACGCAGTATTTT. The whole variable domain, filled in from reference TRBV28 and TRBJ2-3, reads DVKVTQSSRYLVKRTGEKVFLECVQDMDHENMFWYRQDPGLGLRLIYFSYDVKMKEKGDIPEGYSVSREKKERFSLILESASTNQTSMYLCASSPGTGRTDTQYFGPGTRLTVL.

The V call is TRBV6-1, the J call TRBJ1-6; 7 bases agree with TRBD1. The CDR3 sequence is 16 residues long. With V trimmed by 7 bases and J by 2 bases, 8 bases remained unmatched. Germline V gene lookup returns CDR1 MNHNS and CDR2 SASEGT. The CDR3: CASNRQGGTYNSPLHF. CDR3 coding DNA: TGTGCCAGCAATAGACAGGGAGGAACCTATAATTCACCCCTCCACTTT.

This clone was observed a handful of times. The chain couples TRBV6-1 to TRBJ1-6; tentative D call: TRBD1 (5 bases). CDR3 length: 15 amino acids. V shed 7 bases and J shed 7 bases, with 17 bases lying between them. Germline loops: CDR1 MNHNS, CDR2 SASEGT. This CDR3 reads CASTLRRGQNSPLHF. Here the CDR3 DNA reads TGTGCCAGCACCCTCCGGAGGGGTCAAAATTCACCCCTCCACTTT.

This sequence joins TRBV7-6 and TRBJ2-7; D not resolved. Germline V lookup: CDR1 SGHVS, CDR2 FNYEAQ. The CDR3 spans 13 residues. Trimming pared 5 bases from V and 3 bases from J, leaving 11 bases between. CDR3 coding DNA: TGTGCCAGCAGCCGCACGCAGTTCTACGAGCAGTACTTC. Its translation: CASSRTQFYEQYF.

The chain recombines TRBV6-2 or TRBV6-3 with TRBJ2-1, with D unresolved. Looked up from germline, CDR1 is MNHEY and CDR2 is SVGEGT. The V gene lost 2 bases and the J gene lost 3 bases, with 5 bases spanning the gap. The CDR3 is 13 residues long. The CDR3 protein is CASSYLDYNEQFF. DNA of the CDR3: TGTGCCAGCAGTTACCTAGACTACAATGAGCAGTTCTTC.

In this sample, this clone turned up many times. The chain uses TRBV6-1 and TRBJ2-5; TRBD1 or TRBD2 may be the D gene (6 bases each). There are 13 residues in the CDR3. Germline V gene lookup returns CDR1 MNHNS and CDR2 SASEGT. Deletions cut 6 bases from V and 0 bases from J, with 8 bases between. The CDR3, as DNA: TGTGCCAGCAGGGGGGGCTACCAAGAGACCCAGTACTTC. Its translation: CASRGGYQETQYF.

This clone came up a few times. The V and J genes are TRBV30 and TRBJ2-7; the match to TRBD1 covers 8 bases. Germline V lookup: CDR1 GTSNPN, CDR2 SVGIG (reference sequence). The CDR3 extends over 13 amino acids. V lost 3 bases and J lost 0; bases outside the gene matches: 1. The DNA for the CDR3 is TGTGCCTGGAGCGACAGGGGCTCCTACGAGCAGTACTTC. It is translated as CAWSDRGSYEQYF.